Presented here are 26 T cell receptor beta chains from one specimen sequenced in a study of T cells in Graves' hyperthyroidism and ophthalmopathy. Authors of the study amplified TCR beta CDR3 regions from RNA transcripts. The HTBI primer set served for first-round RT-PCR of the TCR CDR3. Each CDR3 protein gets one entry after TCRdb re-called the multiplex PCR reads with MiXCR. Of 250,000 or so distinct CDR3 sequences in the sample, roughly 15% were seen once. Material for sequencing was blood. Receptor source: a woman in her forties or fifties with Graves' hyperthyroidism that later progressed to Graves' ophthalmopathy.

This clonotype has a count of ten or more. The chain recombines TRBV29-1 with TRBJ2-1, with a tentative D call TRBD1 (5 bases). V dropped 8 bases and J dropped 3 bases, with 17 bases sitting between them. CDR3 size: 14 residues. Germline V gives CDR1 SQVTM, CDR2 ANQGSEA. CDR3 loop: CSFCRESFYNEQFF. CDR3 sequence (DNA): TGCAGCTTTTGCAGGGAAAGCTTCTACAATGAGCAGTTCTTC.

This CDR3 reads CATSRTSGMTGELFF. Written as DNA, the CDR3 is TGTGCCACCAGTCGGACTAGCGGGATGACCGGGGAGCTGTTTTTT. The V call is TRBV15, the J call TRBJ2-2; 12 nucleotides match TRBD2. This CDR3 comprises 15 residues. The V gene's germline CDR1 is LNHNV and CDR2 YYDKDF (reference sequence). V was clipped by 6 bases and J by 5 bases; unmatched bases: 4.

At least ten counts were recorded for this clonotype. The V and J genes are TRBV18 and TRBJ1-2; 7 nucleotides line up with TRBD1. CDR1 and CDR2 (germline): KGHSH, LQKENI. The CDR3 is 15 amino acids. Germline trimming cut 2 bases from V and 7 bases from J; bases unmatched to any gene: 10. The CDR3 DNA is TGTGCCAGCTCACCAGGGTGGCAGGGGGGAAGTGGCTACACCTTC. Its protein is CASSPGWQGGSGYTF. The whole variable domain, filled in from reference TRBV18 and TRBJ1-2, reads NAGVMQNPRHLVRRRGQEARLRCSPMKGHSHVYWYRQLPEEGLKFMVYLQKENIIDESGMPKERFSAEFPKEGPSILRIQQVVRGDSAAYFCASSPGWQGGSGYTFGSGTRLTVV.

This clonotype was recorded at least ten times. This chain uses TRBV2 with TRBJ1-2, with D perhaps matching TRBD1 (5 bases). The CDR3 extends over 13 amino acids. From germline, CDR1 is SNHLY and CDR2 FYNNEI. Trimming pared 8 bases from V and 6 bases from J, leaving 16 bases between. CDR3 protein: CASWTTTNHGYTF. The CDR3 nucleotides are TGTGCCAGCTGGACAACGACAAACCATGGCTACACCTTC.

In this sample, this clonotype turned up a few times. The genes are TRBV20-1 and TRBJ2-1; 8 bases align to TRBD2. V gave up 3 bases and J gave up 1 base; unmatched junction bases: 5. The CDR3 is 15 amino acids. Germline V gene sequence: CDR1 DFQATT, CDR2 SNEGSKA (reference sequence). The CDR3 spells CSASSGKGSYNEQFF. CDR3 coding DNA: TGCAGTGCTAGTAGCGGGAAAGGGTCCTACAATGAGCAGTTCTTC.

This chain joins TRBV6-1 and TRBJ2-1; 7 positions match TRBD1. The CDR3 runs to 17 residues. Germline V gene lookup returns CDR1 MNHNS and CDR2 SASEGT. V shed 3 bases and J 0 bases; nucleotides not matched to a gene: 8. This CDR3 is CASSDYPTGSSYNEQFF. The CDR3 nucleotides read TGTGCCAGCAGTGACTACCCGACAGGGAGCTCCTACAATGAGCAGTTCTTC.

This chain connects TRBV29-1 to TRBJ2-5; TRBD1 might be the D (5 bases). This CDR3 comprises 12 residues. Germline V lookup: CDR1 SQVTM, CDR2 ANQGSEA. Trimming removed 3 bases at V and 1 base at J, with 6 bases between. The CDR3 coding sequence is TGCAGCGTTGAGGGGCGCCAAGAGACCCAGTACTTC. Protein product: CSVEGRQETQYF.

The chain combines TRBV4-1 with TRBJ2-1; 9 positions match TRBD2. V shed 2 bases and J 9 bases; nucleotides not matched to a gene: 14. Germline assignment: CDR1 MGHRA and CDR2 YSYEKL. There are 17 residues in the CDR3. CDR3 sequence reads: CASSQRRVLAGESEQFF. The CDR3 region has the DNA TGCGCCAGCAGCCAAAGAAGGGTATTAGCGGGAGAATCTGAGCAGTTCTTC.

This clonotype has ten or more counts. The rearrangement links TRBV6-2 or TRBV6-3 to TRBJ2-5; TRBD1 aligns across 8 bases. Germline CDR1 and CDR2: MNHEY and SVGEGT. After removal of 6 bases from V and 5 bases from J, the junction contained 11 bases not matched to a gene. CDR3 length: 15 residues. DNA of the CDR3: TGTGCCAGCAGACACCAGGGGGCTTTAGGGGAGACCCAGTACTTC. Translation: CASRHQGALGETQYF.

V gene TRBV28 combines with J gene TRBJ1-3; D might be TRBD1 (5 bases). V shed 5 bases and J shed 2 bases, with 13 bases lying between them. Germline values: CDR1 MDHEN, CDR2 SYDVKM. The CDR3 has 15 residues. Here the CDR3 DNA reads TGTGCCAGCAGTCCCACCTGGGGGACTGGAAACACCATATATTTT. This gives the protein CASSPTWGTGNTIYF.

V and J are TRBV20-1 and TRBJ2-2; maybe TRBD1 (6 bases). V lost 1 base and J lost 9, with 18 bases in between. Germline values: CDR1 DFQATT, CDR2 SNEGSKA (reference sequence). This CDR3 is 15 amino acids long. The chain's CDR3 is CSARVKVMTGWELFF. CDR3 nucleotides: TGCAGTGCTAGAGTCAAGGTGATGACAGGATGGGAGCTGTTTTTT.

This clonotype was counted at least ten times. The V gene is TRBV28, the J gene TRBJ1-4; D is undetermined. V was shortened by 2 bases and J by 7 bases, with 8 bases between the two germline ends. This CDR3 has 13 amino acids. Germline V gene lookup returns CDR1 MDHEN and CDR2 SYDVKM. CDR3 region: CASSLPRGEKLFF. CDR3 coding DNA: TGTGCCAGCAGTTTACCCCGGGGTGAAAAACTGTTTTTT.

This chain links TRBV5-1 with TRBJ2-2; 8 nucleotides match TRBD1. Germline loops: CDR1 SGHRS, CDR2 YFSETQ. After removal of 3 bases from V and 2 bases from J, the junction contained 3 bases not matched to a gene. The CDR3 has 15 amino acids. The CDR3 protein is CASSWQGANTGELFF. CDR3 in DNA: TGCGCCAGCAGCTGGCAGGGGGCAAACACCGGGGAGCTGTTTTTT.

This clonotype was recorded many times. The rearrangement links TRBV7-9 to TRBJ2-7; the D gene is possibly TRBD2 (5 bases). Per germline, CDR1 SEHNR and CDR2 FQNEAQ (reference sequence). V shed 5 bases and J shed 2 bases, with 16 bases lying between them. The length of the CDR3 is 15 residues. CDR3 in amino acids: CASSPREDAPYEQYF. CDR3 DNA: TGTGCCAGCAGCCCCCGGGAAGACGCTCCCTACGAGCAGTACTTC.

In its sample, this clonotype was seen many times. The chain carries TRBV20-1 and TRBJ2-7; a weak D match, TRBD1 (5 bases). Trimming removed 3 bases from V and 9 bases from J, with 21 bases in between. CDR3 length: 14 amino acids. CDR1 DFQATT and CDR2 SNEGSKA come from the germline V gene (reference sequence). As DNA, the CDR3 is TGCAGTGCTAGTATGACAGAAGTAAGCTTAGGGCAGTACTTC. Protein product: CSASMTEVSLGQYF.

This clonotype has a handful of counts. The J gene is TRBJ2-1, the V gene TRBV30; a possible D gene is TRBD2 (7 bases). Germline CDR1 and CDR2: GTSNPN and SVGIG (reference sequence). The CDR3 sequence is 14 residues long. The V end lost 6 bases, the J end lost 9 bases, and 21 bases lay between the germline ends. The CDR3 loop is CACPYRGGVGEQFF. The CDR3 bases are TGTGCCTGCCCGTATAGGGGGGGGGTCGGTGAGCAGTTCTTC. Based on the CDR3 plus reference TRBV30 and TRBJ2-1, the full variable domain is SQTIHQWPATLVQPVGSPLSLECTVEGTSNPNLYWYRQAAGRGLQLLFYSVGIGQISSEVPQNLSASRPQDRQFILSSKKLLLSDSGFYLCACPYRGGVGEQFFGPGTRLTVL.

The chain joins TRBV6-1 to TRBJ2-7; the match to TRBD2 covers 11 bases. This CDR3 is built from 14 residues. CDR1 MNHNS and CDR2 SASEGT come from the germline V gene. V shed 7 bases, J shed 6 bases, and the junction held 8 bases outside the gene matches. The CDR3 bases are TGTGCCAGCATCCTACTAGCGGGAGCTCGCGAGCAGTACTTC. This codes for CASILLAGAREQYF.

This clonotype was recorded a few times. The V gene is TRBV6-1, the J gene TRBJ2-2, with 11 bases aligning to TRBD2. The J segment lost 5 bases and the V segment lost 0 bases, leaving 8 bases of the junction unmatched. The V gene's germline CDR1 is MNHNS and CDR2 SASEGT. The CDR3 has 18 residues. The CDR3 DNA sequence: TGTGCCAGCAGTGAAGCGCGCCTAGCGGGAGGAAGGACCGGGGAGCTGTTTTTT. As protein: CASSEARLAGGRTGELFF.

Many counts were recorded for this clonotype. This chain uses TRBV6-1 with TRBJ1-2, with 7 bases fitting TRBD1. The V and J ends lost 7 bases and 4 bases, in that order; junction bases with no gene match: 6. Per the germline V gene, CDR1 is MNHNS and CDR2 is SASEGT. This CDR3 spans 13 amino acids. The CDR3 DNA reads TGTGCCAGCACACACAGGGGCGGCTATGGCTACACCTTC. Protein: CASTHRGGYGYTF.

This clonotype was found many times. The rearrangement uses TRBV7-8 and TRBJ2-1, with TRBD2 identical over 11 bases. This CDR3 is built from 18 residues. Germline CDR1 and CDR2: SGHVS and FQNEAQ. J gave up 0 bases and V 2 bases, and 6 bases lay outside the gene matches. CDR3 region: CASSLTLAGGHSYNEQFF. CDR3 nucleotides: TGTGCCAGCAGCTTAACTCTAGCGGGAGGCCACTCCTACAATGAGCAGTTCTTC.

The genes are TRBV20-1 and TRBJ2-1, with 11 bases fitting TRBD2. Germline-derived CDR1 and CDR2 are DFQATT and SNEGSKA (reference sequence). The CDR3 is made up of 13 amino acids. With V trimmed by 8 bases and J by 7 bases, 7 bases remained unmatched. CDR3 sequence (DNA): TGCAGTCTGGGGGCTAGCGGGAGGAATGAGCAGTTCTTC. Amino acids: CSLGASGRNEQFF.

The J gene is TRBJ2-7, the V gene TRBV12-3 or TRBV12-4; the D gene could be TRBD1 or TRBD2 (8 bases each). With 8 bases removed from V and 5 bases from J, the gap between germline ends came to 22 bases. CDR3 size: 15 residues. The CDR3 loop is CASSGGGQDRDEQYF. As DNA, the CDR3 is TGTGCCAGCTCGGGAGGGGGACAGGACCGGGACGAGCAGTACTTC.

This clonotype came up many times. V is TRBV11-1 and J is TRBJ2-7, with D hard to call. Trimming left V 7 bases short and J 3 bases short, with 13 bases between. Germline CDR1 SGHAT, CDR2 FQDESV (reference sequence). The CDR3 spans 13 residues. The CDR3 region is CASTREGFYEQYF. The CDR3 coding sequence is TGTGCCAGCACTCGCGAAGGGTTCTACGAGCAGTACTTC.

This clonotype was picked up a small number of times. The chain combines TRBV9 with TRBJ1-2; TRBD1 is a possible D gene (5 bases). Germline V gene sequence: CDR1 SGDLS, CDR2 YYNGEE. The CDR3 consists of 14 residues. Trimming pared 0 bases from V and 4 bases from J, leaving 10 bases between. The CDR3 loop is CASSVAREGYGYTF. CDR3 bases: TGTGCCAGCAGCGTAGCCAGGGAAGGCTATGGCTACACCTTC.

This clonotype was seen at least ten times. The chain joins TRBV12-3 or TRBV12-4 to TRBJ2-1; 11 bases match TRBD2. The CDR3 extends over 14 amino acids. V was pared by 6 bases and J by 4 bases, with 2 bases of the junction left unmatched. CDR3 sequence: CASSIAGGYNEQFF. In DNA form, the CDR3 reads TGTGCCAGCAGCATAGCGGGAGGGTACAATGAGCAGTTCTTC.

This clonotype was seen many times. The chain carries TRBV28 and TRBJ1-4; D remains unclear. CDR3 length: 15 residues. Between the trimmed V and J ends, which lost 6 bases and 2 bases, there was a span of 13 bases. Germline lookup yields CDR1 MDHEN and CDR2 SYDVKM. This CDR3 is CASSPALGTNEKLFF. The DNA for the CDR3 is TGTGCCAGCAGCCCGGCCCTTGGGACTAATGAAAAACTGTTTTTT.